This record concerns one T cell receptor beta chain sequence. This specimen belongs to a study of cytomegalovirus exposure and HLA in healthy donors. Unmatched junction bases numbered 6, after V lost 3 bases and J lost 6 bases. The CDR3 extends over 15 amino acids. In germline, CDR1 is MNHEY, CDR2 SMNVEV (reference sequence). PCR amplification relied on 60 Vbeta primers (plus 13 Jbeta primers). Here immunoSEQ multiplex PCR was the method, and the copy in TCRdb shows in-frame clones only, minus some. There are about 150,000 clones in the sample; about 85% occur only once, and 1% lies in the top ten. The chain has TRBV27 and TRBJ2-1; 9 bases agree with TRBD2. The source of this sequence is a boy younger than 10 in good health and CMV-seronegative. The sequencing input was PBMCs. In nucleotides, the CDR3 is TGTGCCAGCAGTTTGGGAGCTAGCGGGATCAATGAGCAGTTCTTC. It translates to CASSLGASGINEQFF.